The TCR beta chain described here comes from a study of cytomegalovirus exposure and HLA in healthy donors. The overall study: HLA-typed donors contributed 65 million to 95 million unique TCRs, which were held in an early data release. Study-wide results and caveats: Rarity characterized most TCR sequences, yet some public TCRs appeared in many donors. A later analysis linked a missense DCLRE1C variant to TCR beta V- and J-gene trimming. Under in vitro conditions, three CMV-associated chains were confirmed as specific for CMV antigens.

The PCR contained 60 Vbeta and 13 Jbeta primers. Clones were sequenced by immunoSEQ multiplex PCR, and TCRdb holds only the in-frame ones, with some missing. The sample features tens of thousands of clones, with approximately 5.3% in its top ten. A note on this clone: The antigen is unknown.

The CDR3 length is 15 residues. The V and J ends lost 0 bases and 5 bases respectively, with 11 bases between them. Germline-derived CDR1 and CDR2 are LNHNV and YYDKDF (reference sequence). The sample comprised PBMCs. The rearrangement joins TRBV15 to TRBJ2-1; a possible D gene is TRBD2 (7 bases). The sequence derives from a man in his thirties or forties in good health and CMV-seropositive. The DNA for the CDR3 is TGTGCCACCAGCAGAGATAGGGGGGGGAACAATGAGCAGTTCTTC. Translated: CATSRDRGGNNEQFF.